Following are 26 T cell receptor beta chains from one sample sequenced in a study of T cell changes during pregnancy in multiple sclerosis. The repertoire was sequenced with immunoSEQ multiplex PCR; TCRdb's copy has only in-frame clones and lacks some. Of about 40,000 clones in the sample, less than 95% were seen once. The specimen was peripheral blood, collected in the third trimester of pregnancy. Receptors were obtained from a female donor with multiple sclerosis, enrolled in a pregnancy study.

The J gene is TRBJ1-1, the V gene TRBV4-2; D gene ambiguous. Germline V lookup: CDR1 LGHNA, CDR2 YNFKEQ. This CDR3 region has 16 residues. V dropped 1 base and J dropped 4 bases, with 16 bases sitting between them. The DNA of the CDR3 is TGTGCCAGCAGCCAAGTAATCGGCGCTGGAGGCACTGAAGCTTTCTTT. The encoded protein is CASSQVIGAGGTEAFF.

This chain uses TRBV10-3 with TRBJ2-1; 11 bases are shared with TRBD2. CDR3 length: 15 amino acids. The V gene's germline CDR1 is ENHRY and CDR2 SYGVKD. V gave up 9 bases and J gave up 0 bases; unmatched junction bases: 4. CDR3 protein: CAISSGGPSYNEQFF. The CDR3 coding sequence is TGTGCCATATCTAGCGGGGGGCCCTCCTACAATGAGCAGTTCTTC.

The chain combines TRBV7-2 with TRBJ2-2; no clear D gene. CDR1 is SGHTA and CDR2 is FQGNSA in the germline V gene. Between the trimmed V and J ends, which lost 5 bases and 5 bases, there was a span of 9 bases. The CDR3 has 13 residues. The CDR3 region has the DNA TGTGCCAGCAGCCGGTCAAAGACCGGGGAGCTGTTTTTT. This translates into CASSRSKTGELFF. Together with reference TRBV7-2 and TRBJ2-2, the CDR3 gives the full variable domain: GAGVSQSPSNKVTEKGKDVELRCDPISGHTALYWYRQSLGQGLEFLIYFQGNSAPDKSGLPSDRFSAERTGGSVSTLTIQRTQQEDSAVYLCASSRSKTGELFFGEGSRLTVL.

This sequence joins TRBV2 and TRBJ1-5, with a tentative D call TRBD1 (5 bases). CDR1 is SNHLY, CDR2 FYNNEI, per germline. This CDR3 has 15 amino acids. Trimming stripped 5 bases from V and 6 bases from J, with 17 bases between. The CDR3 region has the DNA TGTGCCAGCAGTCCAGGGTTTGTTTCTGGTCAGCCCCAGCATTTT. Translation gives CASSPGFVSGQPQHF. Full variable domain (outside the CDR3, taken from reference TRBV2 and TRBJ1-5): EPEVTQTPSHQVTQMGQEVILRCVPISNHLYFYWYRQILGQKVEFLVSFYNNEISEKSEIFDDQFSVERPDGSNFTLKIRSTKLEDSAMYFCASSPGFVSGQPQHFGDGTRLSIL.

The count of this clone is one. The chain couples TRBV27 to TRBJ2-3; 11 positions match TRBD2. V shed 5 bases and J 0 bases; nucleotides not matched to a gene: 7. The CDR3 is 17 amino acids. Germline CDR1 MNHEY, CDR2 SMNVEV (reference sequence). In DNA form, the CDR3 reads TGTGCCAGCAGTCCGACTAGCGGGGAGCCTAGCACAGATACGCAGTATTTT. Translated, it gives CASSPTSGEPSTDTQYF.

The V call is TRBV6-5, the J call TRBJ2-1; a possible D gene is TRBD2 (6 bases). The CDR3 is made up of 15 amino acids. Between the trimmed V and J ends, which lost 0 bases and 2 bases, there was a span of 8 bases. The germline V gene encodes CDR1 MNHEY and CDR2 SVGAGI. In DNA, the CDR3 is TGTGCCAGCAGTTACTCGCGGGGACCCTACAATGAGCAGTTCTTC. Protein product: CASSYSRGPYNEQFF.

The CDR3 sequence is CASSQGQGFGANVLTF. The DNA for the CDR3 is TGCGCCAGCAGCCAAGGACAGGGGTTTGGGGCCAACGTCCTGACTTTC. The rearrangement joins TRBV4-3 to TRBJ2-6, with 8 positions matching TRBD1. J was trimmed by 3 bases and V by 1 base; bases with no gene match: 2. The CDR3 extends over 16 amino acids. Germline CDR1 and CDR2: LGHNA and YSLEER.

This chain connects TRBV2 to TRBJ1-1; D is uncertain. The CDR3 has 14 residues. The V and J ends lost 4 bases and 0 bases respectively, with 9 bases between them. The germline V gene encodes CDR1 SNHLY and CDR2 FYNNEI. As DNA, the CDR3 is TGTGCCAGCAGTGTCAAACTGATGAACACTGAAGCTTTCTTT. Its translation is CASSVKLMNTEAFF.

The chain joins TRBV6-1 to TRBJ2-1, with 7 bases identical to TRBD2. Germline assignment: CDR1 MNHNS and CDR2 SASEGT. The CDR3 covers 15 residues. V lost 6 bases, J lost 0 bases, and 5 bases stayed unmatched. As DNA, the CDR3 is TGTGCCAGCAGGATTCTAGCGGCCTCCTACAATGAGCAGTTCTTC. Its translation is CASRILAASYNEQFF.

The V call is TRBV30, the J call TRBJ1-4, with D unclear. The V gene lost 3 bases and the J gene lost 0 bases, with 5 bases spanning the gap. The germline V gene has CDR1 GTSNPN and CDR2 SVGIG (reference sequence). The CDR3 is made up of 13 amino acids. In DNA form, the CDR3 reads TGTGCCTGGAGACAGACAACTAATGAAAAACTGTTTTTT. Translating it yields CAWRQTTNEKLFF.

The V and J genes are TRBV5-6 and TRBJ1-1, with unresolved D. The germline V gene has CDR1 SGHDT and CDR2 YYEEEE. The V gene lost 3 bases and the J gene lost 1 base, with 13 bases spanning the gap. This CDR3 is built from 15 residues. In DNA form, the CDR3 reads TGTGCCAGCAGCTCTCCTCGAGTCCGGAACACTGAAGCTTTCTTT. Amino acid sequence: CASSSPRVRNTEAFF.

The chain combines TRBV9 with TRBJ1-2, with TRBD1 matching 9 bases. V lost 2 bases, J lost 8 bases, and 7 bases stayed unmatched. CDR3 length equals 14 residues. Germline CDR1 SGDLS, CDR2 YYNGEE. The CDR3 DNA sequence: TGTGCCAGCAGCGTCGAACAGGGGGCGAGCGGCTACACCTTC. This sequence encodes CASSVEQGASGYTF. The complete variable domain, with remaining parts taken from reference TRBV9 and TRBJ1-2, reads DSGVTQTPKHLITATGQRVTLRCSPRSGDLSVYWYQQSLDQGLQFLIQYYNGEERAKGNILERFSAQQFPDLHSELNLSSLELGDSALYFCASSVEQGASGYTFGSGTRLTVV.

The gene calls are TRBV11-2 and TRBJ2-7, with D perhaps TRBD1 (6 bases). V lost 6 bases and J lost 7, with 16 bases in between. The V gene's germline CDR1 is SGHAT and CDR2 FQNNGV. The CDR3 consists of 13 residues. CDR3 residues: CASRGASLREQYF. As DNA, the CDR3 is TGTGCCAGCAGGGGGGCTTCTCTGAGGGAGCAGTACTTC.

The chain is built from TRBV5-1 and TRBJ2-7, with no clear D. V shed 0 bases and J shed 2 bases, with 9 bases lying between them. This CDR3 contains 14 residues. Germline CDR1 SGHRS, CDR2 YFSETQ. CDR3 residues: CASSLGASAYEQYF. The CDR3 DNA is TGCGCCAGCAGCTTGGGCGCATCGGCCTACGAGCAGTACTTC.

CDR3 loop: CASSPDLNTEAFF. In DNA form, the CDR3 reads TGTGCCAGCAGCCCCGACTTGAACACTGAAGCTTTCTTT. The rearrangement uses TRBV5-8 and TRBJ1-1; no definite D call. The CDR3 covers 13 residues. With 4 bases removed from V and 0 bases from J, the gap between germline ends came to 7 bases. The germline CDR1 and CDR2 sequences are SGHTS and YDEGEE.

The V and J genes are TRBV28 and TRBJ1-2; 7 nucleotides align to TRBD1. Per germline, CDR1 MDHEN and CDR2 SYDVKM. V dropped 2 bases and J dropped 2; count of bases not matched to a gene: 11. CDR3 size: 17 residues. CDR3 sequence: CASSLVGSGQRNYGYTF. CDR3 DNA sequence: TGTGCCAGCAGTTTAGTGGGGTCGGGACAGAGAAACTATGGCTACACCTTC.

This chain uses TRBV2 with TRBJ2-1; 9 bases are shared with TRBD2. Germline V gives CDR1 SNHLY, CDR2 FYNNEI. V gave up 3 bases and J gave up 7 bases; unmatched junction bases: 7. This CDR3 has 15 residues. The CDR3 region is CASSEGLAGWNEQFF. The CDR3 DNA is TGTGCCAGCAGTGAGGGTCTAGCGGGATGGAATGAGCAGTTCTTC.

This sequence joins TRBV7-8 and TRBJ1-2; perhaps TRBD1 as D (5 bases). The germline gives CDR1 SGHVS, CDR2 FQNEAQ. CDR3 length: 15 amino acids. V lost 6 bases and J 5 bases, leaving 19 bases between the germline ends. Here the CDR3 reads CASRKSGADLYGYTF. The CDR3 DNA reads TGTGCCAGCAGAAAAAGCGGGGCAGATCTGTATGGCTACACCTTC.

The chain employs TRBV5-1 and TRBJ2-6; TRBD2 agrees at 13 bases. The germline V gene encodes CDR1 SGHRS and CDR2 YFSETQ. There are 18 residues in the CDR3. The trim removed 2 bases at V and 2 bases at J, leaving 4 bases unmatched. Here the CDR3 reads CASSFTSGGVAGANVLTF. In DNA form, the CDR3 reads TGCGCCAGCAGCTTCACTAGCGGGGGGGTTGCTGGGGCCAACGTCCTGACTTTC.

The J gene is TRBJ1-1, the V gene TRBV5-1, with 9 positions matching TRBD1. This CDR3 is 16 amino acids long. The ends lost 2 bases at V and 0 bases at J; junction bases unmatched: 5. CDR1 is SGHRS and CDR2 is YFSETQ in the germline V gene. This chain's CDR3 is CASSLDRGTMNTEAFF. The CDR3 bases are TGCGCCAGCAGCTTAGACAGGGGGACCATGAACACTGAAGCTTTCTTT.

V is TRBV18 and J is TRBJ2-1; 11 nucleotides align to TRBD2. Looked up from germline, CDR1 is KGHSH and CDR2 is LQKENI. Unmatched junction bases numbered 9, after V lost 4 bases and J lost 4 bases. This CDR3 spans 17 amino acids. For the CDR3, the DNA is TGTGCCAGCTCACAACTCGTCCGGACTAGCGGGTACAATGAGCAGTTCTTC. Its translation: CASSQLVRTSGYNEQFF.

The CDR3 here is CASRRGNTGELFF. DNA of the CDR3: TGTGCCAGCAGACGCGGAAACACCGGGGAGCTGTTTTTT. The rearrangement links TRBV27 to TRBJ2-2; no clear D. From germline, CDR1 is MNHEY and CDR2 SMNVEV (reference sequence). This CDR3 contains 13 residues. Trimming pared 6 bases from V and 2 bases from J, leaving 7 bases between.

V gene TRBV7-9 combines with J gene TRBJ1-1; a weak D match, TRBD1 (6 bases). The CDR3 is made up of 16 amino acids. V was shortened by 7 bases and J by 0 bases, with 18 bases between the two germline ends. CDR1 is SEHNR, CDR2 FQNEAQ, per germline (reference sequence). The CDR3 region is CASTSQGIEVNTEAFF. CDR3 DNA: TGTGCCAGCACCTCCCAGGGGATCGAGGTGAACACTGAAGCTTTCTTT.

This clone came up a few times. The V and J genes are TRBV6-4 and TRBJ1-1; no definite D call. The CDR3 contains 13 residues. From germline, CDR1 is MRHNA and CDR2 SNTAGT. Trimming stripped 5 bases from V and 5 bases from J, with 12 bases between. CDR3 sequence reads: CASSYGERTEAFF. The CDR3 DNA reads TGTGCCAGCAGTTATGGGGAGAGGACTGAAGCTTTCTTT.

The chain uses TRBV9 and TRBJ2-5, with a weak D call TRBD2 (5 bases). Germline lookup yields CDR1 SGDLS and CDR2 YYNGEE. The CDR3 is 15 amino acids. V was clipped by 0 bases and J by 5 bases, with 14 bases between them. The CDR3 nucleotides are TGTGCCAGCAGCGTAGCTACGGGAAGGGATGAGACCCAGTACTTC. This gives the protein CASSVATGRDETQYF.

The J gene is TRBJ2-7, the V gene TRBV30, with D possibly being TRBD1 (6 bases). The CDR3 sequence is 15 residues long. Germline V gives CDR1 GTSNPN, CDR2 SVGIG (reference sequence). V was clipped by 0 bases and J by 2 bases, with 14 bases between them. CDR3 sequence reads: CAWSVDGTFTYEQYF. The DNA of the CDR3 is TGTGCCTGGAGTGTAGACGGGACATTTACCTACGAGCAGTACTTC.